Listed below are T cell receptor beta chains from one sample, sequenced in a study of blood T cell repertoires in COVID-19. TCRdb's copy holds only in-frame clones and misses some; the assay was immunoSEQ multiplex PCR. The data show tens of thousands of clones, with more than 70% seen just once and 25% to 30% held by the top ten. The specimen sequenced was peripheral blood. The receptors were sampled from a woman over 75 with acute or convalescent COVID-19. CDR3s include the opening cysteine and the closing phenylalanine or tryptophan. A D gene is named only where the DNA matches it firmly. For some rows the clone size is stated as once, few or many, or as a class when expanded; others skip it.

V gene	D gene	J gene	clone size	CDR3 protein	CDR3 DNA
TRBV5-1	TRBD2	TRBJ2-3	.	CASRREAGGNTDTQYF	TGCGCCAGCCGACGAGAGGCGGGGGGGAACACAGATACGCAGTATTTT
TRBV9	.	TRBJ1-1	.	CASSVDQGRTEAFF	TGTGCCAGCAGCGTAGATCAGGGGCGAACTGAAGCTTTCTTT
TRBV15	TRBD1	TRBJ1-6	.	CATSRGTDRPLHF	TGTGCCACCAGCAGAGGGACGGACAGGCCCCTCCACTTT
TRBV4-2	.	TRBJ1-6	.	CASSQEPRGNSPLHF	TGTGCCAGCAGCCAAGAGCCAAGGGGGAATTCACCCCTCCACTTT
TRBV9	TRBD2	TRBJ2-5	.	CASSVDERGLEETQYF	TGTGCCAGCAGCGTAGATGAGCGGGGGCTAGAAGAGACCCAGTACTTC
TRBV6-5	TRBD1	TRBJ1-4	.	CASSPRVQGAEKLFF	TGTGCCAGCAGTCCTCGTGTGCAGGGGGCTGAAAAACTGTTTTTT
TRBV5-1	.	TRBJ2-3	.	CASSLGSARGTDTQYF	TGCGCCAGCAGCTTGGGCTCCGCGCGGGGCACAGATACGCAGTATTTT
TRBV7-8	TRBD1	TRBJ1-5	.	CASSPDWDRSNQPQHF	TGTGCCAGCAGCCCGGACTGGGACAGGAGCAATCAGCCCCAGCATTTT
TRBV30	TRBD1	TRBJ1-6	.	CAWSQGADSPLHF	TGTGCCTGGAGTCAGGGGGCGGATTCACCCCTCCACTTT
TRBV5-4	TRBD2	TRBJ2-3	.	CASSPPRGTSGEGDTQYF	TGTGCCAGCAGCCCTCCTAGGGGGACTAGCGGGGAGGGAGATACGCAGTATTTT
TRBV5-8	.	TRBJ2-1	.	CASSLVVGAREQFF	TGTGCCAGCAGCTTGGTTGTGGGGGCGAGGGAGCAGTTCTTC
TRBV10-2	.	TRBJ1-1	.	CASSEFQGFGAFF	TGCGCCAGCAGTGAGTTCCAGGGCTTCGGGGCTTTCTTT
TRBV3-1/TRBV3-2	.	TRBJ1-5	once	CASSQGTSHSNQPQHF	TGTGCCAGCAGCCAAGGGACATCACATAGCAATCAGCCCCAGCATTTT
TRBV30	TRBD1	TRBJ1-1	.	CAWGQGAGTEAFF	TGTGCCTGGGGACAGGGAGCGGGCACTGAAGCTTTCTTT
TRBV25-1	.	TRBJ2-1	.	CASRGLSPYNEQFF	TGTGCCAGCAGGGGGCTAAGCCCCTACAATGAGCAGTTCTTC
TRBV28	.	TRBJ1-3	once	CATSRFVGNTIYF	TGTGCCACATCCCGGTTCGTTGGAAACACCATATATTTT
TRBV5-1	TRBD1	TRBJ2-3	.	CASSFPGQATTDTQYF	TGCGCCAGCAGCTTCCCCGGACAGGCTACAACAGATACGCAGTATTTT